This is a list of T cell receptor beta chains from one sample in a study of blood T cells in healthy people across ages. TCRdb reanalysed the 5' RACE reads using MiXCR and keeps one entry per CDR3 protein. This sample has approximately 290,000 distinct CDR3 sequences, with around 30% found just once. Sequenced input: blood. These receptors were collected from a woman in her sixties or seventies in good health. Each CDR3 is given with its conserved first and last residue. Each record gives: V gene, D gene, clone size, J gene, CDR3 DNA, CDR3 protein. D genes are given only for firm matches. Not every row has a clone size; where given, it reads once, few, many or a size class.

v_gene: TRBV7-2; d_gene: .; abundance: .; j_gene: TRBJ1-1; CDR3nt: TGTGCCAGCAGCTTAGGGGCAGGGGCTTATTCTGAAGCTTTCTTT; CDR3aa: CASSLGAGAYSEAFF
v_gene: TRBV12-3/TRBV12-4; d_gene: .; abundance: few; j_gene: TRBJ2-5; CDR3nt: TGTGCCAGCAGTCAAGAAACCCGGACAAGCGGGGAGACCCAGTACTTC; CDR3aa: CASSQETRTSGETQYF
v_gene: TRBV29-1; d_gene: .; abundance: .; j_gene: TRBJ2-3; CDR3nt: TGCAGCGTCCAAAGCACAGATACGCAGTATTTT; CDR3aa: CSVQSTDTQYF
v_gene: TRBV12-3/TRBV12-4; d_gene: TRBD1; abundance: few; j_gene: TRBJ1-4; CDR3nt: TGTGCCAGCAGTGGACAGGCGACGTCGGGGGAAAAACTGTTTTTT; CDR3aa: CASSGQATSGEKLFF
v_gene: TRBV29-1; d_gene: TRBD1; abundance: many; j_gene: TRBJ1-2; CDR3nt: TGCAGCGTTGAAGAACAGGGGCATGGCTACACCTTC; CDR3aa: CSVEEQGHGYTF
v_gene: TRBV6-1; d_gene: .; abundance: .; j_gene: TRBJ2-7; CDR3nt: TGTGCCAGCAGTGAAGTCCCTTTGGGGCAGTACTTC; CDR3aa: CASSEVPLGQYF
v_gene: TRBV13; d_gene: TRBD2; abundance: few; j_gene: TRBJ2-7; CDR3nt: TGTGCCAGCAGGATAGGCGGGAGCTCCTACGAGCAGTACTTC; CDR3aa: CASRIGGSSYEQYF
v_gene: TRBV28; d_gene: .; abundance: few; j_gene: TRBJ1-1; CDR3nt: TGTGCCAGCACCCGAGGGGGGGAAGCTTTCTTT; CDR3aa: CASTRGGEAFF
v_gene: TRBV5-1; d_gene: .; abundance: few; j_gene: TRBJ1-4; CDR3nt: TGCGCCAGCAGCTTGGGGCTAAAAGGTGAAAAACTGTTTTTT; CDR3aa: CASSLGLKGEKLFF
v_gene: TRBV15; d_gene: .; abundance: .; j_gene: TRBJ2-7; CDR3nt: TGTGCCACCAGCAGACATAGCGGAGACGAGCAGTACTTC; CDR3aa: CATSRHSGDEQYF
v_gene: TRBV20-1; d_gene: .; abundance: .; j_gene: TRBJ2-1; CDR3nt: TGCAGTGCGGGTAATCCCACCTACAATGAGCAGTTCTTC; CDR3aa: CSAGNPTYNEQFF
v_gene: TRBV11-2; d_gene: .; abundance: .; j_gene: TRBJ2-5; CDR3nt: TGTGCCAGCAGCTTAGAACGACGGCAGAGGGAGACCCAGTACTTC; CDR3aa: CASSLERRQRETQYF
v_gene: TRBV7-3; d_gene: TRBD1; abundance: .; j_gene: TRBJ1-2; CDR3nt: TGTGCCAGCAGTCAGGGGGCGAACTATGGCTACACCTTC; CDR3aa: CASSQGANYGYTF
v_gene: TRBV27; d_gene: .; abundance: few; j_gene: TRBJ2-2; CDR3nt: TGTGCCAGCAGTCCCCCCGCGTACAGGAACACCGGGGAGCTGTTTTTT; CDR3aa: CASSPPAYRNTGELFF
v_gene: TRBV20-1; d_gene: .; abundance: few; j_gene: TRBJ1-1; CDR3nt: TGCAGTGCTAGACGTCAGACCACAGCGGACACTGAAGCTTTCTTT; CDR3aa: CSARRQTTADTEAFF
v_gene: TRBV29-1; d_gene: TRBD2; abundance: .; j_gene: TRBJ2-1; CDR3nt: TGCAGCGTTGAAGGCAGCGGGGGGGCCGACGACAATGAGCAGTTCTTC; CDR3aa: CSVEGSGGADDNEQFF
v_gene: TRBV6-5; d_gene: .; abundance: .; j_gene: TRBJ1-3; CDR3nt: TGTGCCAGCAGTTACCGGCCTTGGGACACCATATATTTT; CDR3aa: CASSYRPWDTIYF
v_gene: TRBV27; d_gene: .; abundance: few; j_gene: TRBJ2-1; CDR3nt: TGTGCCAGCAGTAACACAGGGCGTGAGCAGTTCTTC; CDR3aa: CASSNTGREQFF
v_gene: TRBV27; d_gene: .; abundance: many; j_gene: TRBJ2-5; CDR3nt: TGTGCCAGCAGTTTATTAGGGGGGGGAGAGACCCAGTACTTC; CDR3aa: CASSLLGGGETQYF
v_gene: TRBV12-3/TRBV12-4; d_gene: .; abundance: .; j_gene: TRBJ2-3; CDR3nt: TGTGCCAGCAGCGTCGGGAGAAAAGGAGATGCGCAGTATTTT; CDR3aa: CASSVGRKGDAQYF
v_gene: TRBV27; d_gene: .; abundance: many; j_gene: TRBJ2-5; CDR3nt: TGTGCCAGCAGTTTATCTGGAGTCTATAGGACCCAGTACTTC; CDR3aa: CASSLSGVYRTQYF
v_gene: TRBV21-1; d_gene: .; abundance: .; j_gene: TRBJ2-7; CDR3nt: TGTGCCAGCAGCATTCGGAGGCCCTACGAGCAGTACTTC; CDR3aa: CASSIRRPYEQYF
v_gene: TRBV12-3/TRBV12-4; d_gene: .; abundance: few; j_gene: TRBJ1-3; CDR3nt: TGTGCCAGCAGTCTTACCTTGGGCATATATTTT; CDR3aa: CASSLTLGIYF
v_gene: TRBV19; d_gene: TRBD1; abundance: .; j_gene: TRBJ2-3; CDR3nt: TGTGCCAGTAGTGTAGGACAGGTCCAACGCACAGATACGCAGTATTTT; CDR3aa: CASSVGQVQRTDTQYF
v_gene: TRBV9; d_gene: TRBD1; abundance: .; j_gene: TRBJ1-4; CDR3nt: TGTGCCAGCACCCGTAGTGGGACAGGGGACGAAAAACTGTTTTTT; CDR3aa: CASTRSGTGDEKLFF
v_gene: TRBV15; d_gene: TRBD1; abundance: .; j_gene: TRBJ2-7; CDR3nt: TGTGCCACCAGCAGACAACAGGGGTCCTACGAGCAGTACTTC; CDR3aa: CATSRQQGSYEQYF
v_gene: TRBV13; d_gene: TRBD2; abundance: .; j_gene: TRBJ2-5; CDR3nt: TGTGCCAGCAGCTCCAGGACTAGCGGGAGGAAAGAGACCCAGTACTTC; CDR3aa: CASSSRTSGRKETQYF
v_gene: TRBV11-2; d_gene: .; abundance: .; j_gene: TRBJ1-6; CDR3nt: TGTGCCAGCAGCTTAGTGGGGGGAAATTCCCCCCTCCACTTT; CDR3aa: CASSLVGGNSPLHF
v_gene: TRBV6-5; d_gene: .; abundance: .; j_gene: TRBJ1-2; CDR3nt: TGTGCCAGCAGTTCAACAGGGATTCCTAACTATGGCTACACCTTC; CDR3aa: CASSSTGIPNYGYTF
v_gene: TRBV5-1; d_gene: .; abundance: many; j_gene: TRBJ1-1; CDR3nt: TGCGCCAGCAGCTTGGGCGGTCGGCTGAACCCTGAAGCTTTCTTT; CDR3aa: CASSLGGRLNPEAFF
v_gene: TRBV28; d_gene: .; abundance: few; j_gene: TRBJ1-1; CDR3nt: TGTGCCAGCAGTTTTGGTCCCCTAGCAGGGCTGGGAGAAGCTTTCTTT; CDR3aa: CASSFGPLAGLGEAFF